These T cell receptor beta chains were read from a single sample in a study of blood T cell repertoires in COVID-19. Assay: immunoSEQ multiplex PCR; the TCRdb copy retains only in-frame clones and omits some. This table holds 25,000 or so clones, roughly 94% found once. Material: peripheral blood. These receptors all come from a woman aged 45 to 65 with active COVID-19. Each CDR3 is given with its conserved first and last residue. A D gene is named only where the DNA matches it firmly. Clone size is given for some rows only: seen once, a few or many times, or a class if the clone is expanded.

TRBV6-5	14	TRBD1	.	TRBJ1-4	TGTGCCAGCAGTTACGGGACAGGAAATGAAAAACTGTTTTTT	CASSYGTGNEKLFF
TRBV2	15	.	.	TRBJ1-1	TGTGCCAGCAGTGAAGAGACAGGACGGAACACTGAAGCTTTCTTT	CASSEETGRNTEAFF
TRBV28	15	.	.	TRBJ2-2	TGTGCCAGCAGTGGAGCGGGCATCCACACCGGGGAGCTGTTTTTT	CASSGAGIHTGELFF
TRBV29-1	13	TRBD2	once	TRBJ2-5	TGCAGCGTTAAGGGACTAGCTGGGGAGACCCAGTACTTC	CSVKGLAGETQYF
TRBV28	15	TRBD2	.	TRBJ2-3	TGTGCCAGCAGTCCCCTAGCGGGAGTTACAGATACGCAGTATTTT	CASSPLAGVTDTQYF
TRBV2	13	.	.	TRBJ2-1	TGTGCCAGCAAATCTGGAGCCGGGTATGAGCAGTTCTTC	CASKSGAGYEQFF
TRBV4-2	16	TRBD2	.	TRBJ2-1	TGTGCCAGCAGCCAAGGATGGCTAGCGGGAGACAATGAGCAGTTCTTC	CASSQGWLAGDNEQFF
TRBV7-9	15	TRBD1	.	TRBJ1-1	TGTGCCAGCAGACCGGGACAGGGCATGAACACTGAAGCTTTCTTT	CASRPGQGMNTEAFF
TRBV25-1	14	TRBD1	.	TRBJ1-1	TGTGCCAGCAGCATAACAGGGGGCTTCTCTGAAGCTTTCTTT	CASSITGGFSEAFF
TRBV28	14	.	.	TRBJ2-1	TGTGCCAGCAGTACCCCAGGGAACTACAATGAGCAGTTCTTC	CASSTPGNYNEQFF
TRBV19	15	.	.	TRBJ1-2	TGTGCCAGTAGTATAGTGGGGCAGGGATACTATGGCTACACCTTC	CASSIVGQGYYGYTF
TRBV11-2	13	.	.	TRBJ2-7	TGTGCCAGCAGCGGACGGGGATGGGACGAGCAGTACTTC	CASSGRGWDEQYF
TRBV2	11	.	.	TRBJ1-3	TGTGCCAGCAGCCCCCCCTGGACAGCATATTTT	CASSPPWTAYF
TRBV2	19	TRBD1	.	TRBJ1-5	TGTGCCAGCGGTCCGGGCGAGGGACAGGGAGGATATAGCAATCAGCCCCAGCATTTT	CASGPGEGQGGYSNQPQHF
TRBV11-2	16	TRBD2	.	TRBJ2-3	TGTGCCAGCAGCCCACCGGTGACTAGCGGTGCAGATACGCAGTATTTT	CASSPPVTSGADTQYF
TRBV7-8	14	.	.	TRBJ1-3	TGTGCCAGCAGCTCTTCGGCAGGAGGAAACACCATATATTTT	CASSSSAGGNTIYF
TRBV6-5	15	TRBD2	.	TRBJ2-7	TGTGCCAGCAGTTACACCCGGGGGAGGGGTTACGAGCAGTACTTC	CASSYTRGRGYEQYF
TRBV6-5	15	.	.	TRBJ1-6	TGTGCCAGCAGTTACTCCGGACAGCCTAATTCACCCCTCCACTTT	CASSYSGQPNSPLHF
TRBV11-2	13	.	.	TRBJ1-1	TGTGCCAGCAGCCCCCAATGGAACACTGAAGCTTTCTTT	CASSPQWNTEAFF
TRBV18	13	TRBD1	.	TRBJ1-2	TGTGCCAGCTCACCAGGACAGGGTCCAGGCTACACCTTC	CASSPGQGPGYTF
TRBV14	16	TRBD2	.	TRBJ2-5	TGTGCCAGCAGCCAAGATGGGGCGGGAGGAACAGAGACCCAGTACTTC	CASSQDGAGGTETQYF
TRBV28	15	.	.	TRBJ1-3	TGTGCCAGCCTAGAGGGGGACACCTCTGGAAACACCATATATTTT	CASLEGDTSGNTIYF
TRBV27	14	.	.	TRBJ2-2	TGTGCCACCACGGTGGTCCCTGGCACCGGGGAGCTGTTTTTT	CATTVVPGTGELFF
TRBV3-1/TRBV3-2	14	.	.	TRBJ2-7	TGTGCCAGCAGCCAAGGTGGCCTCTCCTACGAGCAGTACTTC	CASSQGGLSYEQYF
TRBV6-5	14	.	once	TRBJ2-3	TGTGCCAGCAGATCCTTGACAGCCACAGATACGCAGTATTTT	CASRSLTATDTQYF
TRBV5-1	16	TRBD2	.	TRBJ2-5	TGCGCCAGCAGCTTGGAGGCTAGCGGGAGGTCAGAGACCCAGTACTTC	CASSLEASGRSETQYF
TRBV5-1	15	.	once	TRBJ1-1	TGCGCCAGCAGCTCCCGATCGGGAGGCCCCACTGAAGCTTTCTTT	CASSSRSGGPTEAFF
TRBV6-5	15	TRBD1	.	TRBJ1-4	TGTGCCAGCACCATGACCGGGACAGCGAATGAAAAACTGTTTTTT	CASTMTGTANEKLFF
TRBV4-1	15	.	.	TRBJ1-3	TGCGCCAGCAGCCAAGAAGCAACAGCTGGAAACACCATATATTTT	CASSQEATAGNTIYF
TRBV5-8	16	TRBD1	once	TRBJ2-4	TGTGCCAGCAGCCACCCCCCGGGACAGGGGGCCAACATTCAGTACTTC	CASSHPPGQGANIQYF
TRBV6-6	16	.	.	TRBJ1-3	TGTGCCAGCAGTTACGGTGGGGGCAGGGAAGGAAACACCATATATTTT	CASSYGGGREGNTIYF
TRBV19	16	TRBD1	.	TRBJ2-5	TGTGCCAGTAGTATGGGGACAGGGGGCGCGGGGGAGACCCAGTACTTC	CASSMGTGGAGETQYF
TRBV6-5	13	.	.	TRBJ1-5	TGTGCCAGCACCCGAGGAGGAGGACAGCCCCAGCATTTT	CASTRGGGQPQHF
TRBV19	12	.	.	TRBJ1-2	TGTGCCAGTAGTGGCAGGGGTTATGGCTACACCTTC	CASSGRGYGYTF
TRBV28	15	TRBD1	.	TRBJ1-2	TGTGCCAGCAGTTTAGGGGGGACAGGCGTCTATGGCTACACCTTC	CASSLGGTGVYGYTF
TRBV7-9	15	TRBD1	.	TRBJ2-3	TGTGCCAGCAGCTTTTTGGACAGGAGTACAGATACGCAGTATTTT	CASSFLDRSTDTQYF
TRBV7-3	14	.	.	TRBJ2-7	TGTGCCAGCAGGCTAAGTCCCCAATACTACGAGCAGTACTTC	CASRLSPQYYEQYF
TRBV6-2/TRBV6-3	15	.	.	TRBJ1-3	TGTGCCAGCACCCCAACAGGCGGCTCTGGAAACACCATATATTTT	CASTPTGGSGNTIYF
TRBV10-2	15	.	.	TRBJ1-1	TGCGCCAGCAGTGTTGGGGGCCCCCCCAACACTGAAGCTTTCTTT	CASSVGGPPNTEAFF
TRBV2	14	TRBD1	.	TRBJ1-1	TGTGCCAGCAGCACTGACAGGGGGAACACTGAAGCTTTCTTT	CASSTDRGNTEAFF
TRBV5-1	20	TRBD2	.	TRBJ2-3	TGCGCCAGCAGCCGAAAAACCATAGCGGGAGTGGGCGCCCTCACAGATACGCAGTATTTT	CASSRKTIAGVGALTDTQYF
TRBV2	16	.	.	TRBJ1-6	TGTGCCAGCAGTTCTCGACAGGACAGCTTCAATTCACCCCTCCACTTT	CASSSRQDSFNSPLHF
TRBV2	14	.	.	TRBJ1-4	TGTGCCAGCACCAACGGGGGGGCGCGGGAAAAACTGTTTTTT	CASTNGGAREKLFF
TRBV7-2	17	.	.	TRBJ2-3	TGTGCCAGCAGCTCCGGCCAGGCAGGGGGGAGCACAGATACGCAGTATTTT	CASSSGQAGGSTDTQYF
TRBV13	14	.	.	TRBJ2-3	TGTGCCAGCAGCTTACGGGGGAGCACAGATACGCAGTATTTT	CASSLRGSTDTQYF
TRBV12-3/TRBV12-4	12	TRBD1	.	TRBJ2-7	TGTGCCAGCAGTCCCAGGGGGTACGAGCAGTACTTC	CASSPRGYEQYF
TRBV11-2	15	.	.	TRBJ1-3	TGTGCCAGCAGCCCCGGTCTTAGCTCTGGAAACACCATATATTTT	CASSPGLSSGNTIYF
TRBV21-1	18	.	few	TRBJ2-1	TGTGCCAGCAGCAACCCACCCCCTAGCGCGGGGGGTAGGGATGAGCAGTTCTTC	CASSNPPPSAGGRDEQFF
TRBV27	15	TRBD2	.	TRBJ2-7	TGTGCCAGCAGTTTAGGCGGGAGTGGTTCCTACGAGCAGTACTTC	CASSLGGSGSYEQYF
TRBV2	16	TRBD2	.	TRBJ2-5	TGTGCCAGCAGTAAGGGACTAGCGACAACACAAGAGACCCAGTACTTC	CASSKGLATTQETQYF
TRBV6-5	15	TRBD2	.	TRBJ2-1	TGTGCCAGCAGGACCCGGGGGACTACGGGGGATGAGCAGTTCTTC	CASRTRGTTGDEQFF
TRBV11-2	12	.	.	TRBJ2-5	TGTGCCAGCAGCTCCAACCAAGAGACCCAGTACTTC	CASSSNQETQYF
TRBV7-2	15	TRBD1	once	TRBJ2-7	TGTGCCAGCAGCCCATCGGGACAGGGTAGGCACGAGCAGTACTTC	CASSPSGQGRHEQYF
TRBV5-4	15	TRBD1	.	TRBJ2-3	TGTGCCAGCAGCTGGACACAGGGGAACACAGATACGCAGTATTTT	CASSWTQGNTDTQYF
TRBV7-9	14	.	few	TRBJ2-7	TGTGCCAGCAGCTCTGATTCTAGCTCCTACGAGCAGTACTTC	CASSSDSSSYEQYF
TRBV28	13	.	.	TRBJ2-1	TGTGCCAGTAACGGGGATGCCTACAATGAGCAGTTCTTC	CASNGDAYNEQFF
TRBV7-2	15	.	.	TRBJ2-1	TGTGCCAGCAGCTTAGCCCCCGGCTCCTACAATGAGCAGTTCTTC	CASSLAPGSYNEQFF
TRBV6-6	14	.	.	TRBJ1-2	TGTGCCAGCAGCCCGCGGTCGAGAATGAATGGCTACACCTTC	CASSPRSRMNGYTF
TRBV10-3	14	.	.	TRBJ2-2	TGTGCCATCGGCCAGGGGGGAGGTAGCGGGGAGCTGTTTTTT	CAIGQGGGSGELFF